The 12 T cell receptor beta chains given below trace back to one sample, sequenced in a study of shared clonotypes between healthy human individuals. This table comes from immunoSEQ multiplex PCR, and its TCRdb copy is limited to in-frame clones, with some not included. The table records about 2.3 million clones, approximately 93% of them present only once. The sequenced sample was naive CD4+ T cells from PBMCs. This sample's subset: CD45RA+ positively selected. The receptors come from a young man in good health. Some clones in this sample may be carry-over from other donors' samples.

Comments on this clone: In the same sample, other DNA sequences code for this CDR3. The rearrangement uses TRBV19 and TRBJ1-5, with 8 bases identical to TRBD1. Germline CDR1 reads LNHDA; CDR2 reads SQIVND (reference sequence). The CDR3 is 14 amino acids. V gave up 5 bases and J gave up 7 bases; unmatched junction bases: 7. CDR3 DNA: TGTGCCAGTAGTCCCGGACAGGGAAGACAGCCCCAGCATTTT. Residues: CASSPGQGRQPQHF.

The chain uses TRBV27 and TRBJ1-4, with 7 bases fitting TRBD1. Germline values: CDR1 MNHEY, CDR2 SMNVEV (reference sequence). V was clipped by 7 bases and J by 3 bases; unmatched bases: 20. The CDR3 consists of 19 residues. Here the CDR3 DNA reads TGTGCCAGCACCAAGGGGACGCCGGGACAGCTTTCCCCTAATGAAAAACTGTTTTTT. It codes for CASTKGTPGQLSPNEKLFF.

This sequence joins TRBV30 and TRBJ2-5; a weak D match, TRBD2 (5 bases). The J call may be faulty, since TRBJ2-7 better matches the DNA end. Germline V CDR1 and CDR2: GTSNPN, SVGIG (reference sequence). The CDR3 is made up of 16 amino acids. The CDR3 is CAWSKGGRGTADEQYF. Written as DNA, the CDR3 is TGTGCCTGGAGCAAAGGAGGACGTGGTACAGCTGACGAGCAGTACTTC.

The J gene is TRBJ2-3, the V gene TRBV30; D not certain. Germline CDR1 and CDR2: GTSNPN and SVGIG (reference sequence). The CDR3 sequence is 14 residues long. V was cut by 2 bases and J by 0 bases, with 9 bases left in between. The CDR3 DNA reads as TGTGCCTGGAGTCCCCAGAAAAGCACAGATACGCAGTATTTT. Its protein is CAWSPQKSTDTQYF.

CDR3 sequence reads: CASSFRLGDGELFF. The CDR3 DNA sequence: TGTGCCAGCAGCTTCCGCCTCGGGGACGGGGAGCTGTTTTTT. The chain is built from TRBV11-2 and TRBJ2-2; possibly TRBD2 for D (5 bases). V shed 3 bases and J shed 7 bases, with 12 bases lying between them. CDR1 and CDR2 (germline): SGHAT, FQNNGV. The CDR3 spans 14 residues.

This clone has a single count. CDR3 nucleotides: TGCAGCGTTGCGGCGAGGTTGAGCCCAGATACGCAGTATTTT. Its protein is CSVAARLSPDTQYF. This chain connects TRBV29-1 to TRBJ2-3, with no clear D. Germline-derived CDR1 and CDR2 are SQVTM and ANQGSEA. Trimming removed 4 bases at V and 4 bases at J, with 15 bases between. The CDR3 runs 14 residues.

Here the CDR3 DNA reads TGTGCCAGTAGTCCGGATTCTCTGGGGCAAGAGACCCAGTACTTC. Protein sequence: CASSPDSLGQETQYF. V usage is TRBV19 and J usage is TRBJ2-5; no definite D call. This CDR3 spans 15 amino acids. V lost 5 bases, J lost 2 bases, and 15 bases lay in between. Germline loops: CDR1 LNHDA, CDR2 SQIVND (reference sequence).

This clone has just one count. Other DNA sequences in the same sample also yield this CDR3. The rearrangement links TRBV6-5 to TRBJ1-1; tentatively, D is TRBD1 (5 bases). The germline V and J ends were trimmed by 5 bases and 1 base, with 8 bases remaining between them. Germline assignment: CDR1 MNHEY and CDR2 SVGAGI. This CDR3 has 13 amino acids. The CDR3 bases are TGTGCCAGCAGTAAGAGGGGGAACACTGAAGCTTTCTTT. Amino acid sequence: CASSKRGNTEAFF.

In regard to this clone: Distinct nucleotide sequences in the sample also encode this CDR3. The chain carries TRBV9 and TRBJ2-7; the D gene could be TRBD1 or TRBD2 (5 bases each). There are 15 residues in the CDR3. The germline CDR1 and CDR2 sequences are SGDLS and YYNGEE. The germline V and J ends were trimmed by 0 bases and 1 base, with 11 bases remaining between them. Here the CDR3 reads CASSVEFGGSYEQYF. Here the CDR3 DNA reads TGTGCCAGCAGCGTAGAATTTGGGGGATCCTACGAGCAGTACTTC.

As to this clone: Within the sample, other DNA sequences also encode this same CDR3. The chain is built from TRBV10-3 and TRBJ1-1, with D maybe TRBD1 (5 bases). Germline V lookup: CDR1 ENHRY, CDR2 SYGVKD. Trimming pared 0 bases from V and 5 bases from J, leaving 7 bases between. The CDR3 length is 13 residues. DNA of the CDR3: TGTGCCATCAGTGAGTCGGGGGGAACTGAAGCTTTCTTT. Its translation: CAISESGGTEAFF.

This chain uses TRBV28 with TRBJ2-5, with D hard to call. The CDR3 is made up of 12 amino acids. The ends were cut back, 4 bases at V and 8 bases at J, with 11 bases in the middle. CDR1 and CDR2 (germline): MDHEN, SYDVKM. CDR3 in amino acids: CASSSNLDTQYF. As DNA, the CDR3 is TGTGCCAGCAGTTCCAATCTAGACACCCAGTACTTC.

The chain couples TRBV4-2 to TRBJ1-2; no definite D call. The CDR3 runs 12 residues. V was cut by 4 bases and J by 6 bases, with 9 bases left in between. The germline gives CDR1 LGHNA, CDR2 YNFKEQ. The CDR3 spells CASSRAADGYTF. CDR3 DNA: TGTGCCAGCAGCCGGGCCGCGGATGGCTACACCTTC.